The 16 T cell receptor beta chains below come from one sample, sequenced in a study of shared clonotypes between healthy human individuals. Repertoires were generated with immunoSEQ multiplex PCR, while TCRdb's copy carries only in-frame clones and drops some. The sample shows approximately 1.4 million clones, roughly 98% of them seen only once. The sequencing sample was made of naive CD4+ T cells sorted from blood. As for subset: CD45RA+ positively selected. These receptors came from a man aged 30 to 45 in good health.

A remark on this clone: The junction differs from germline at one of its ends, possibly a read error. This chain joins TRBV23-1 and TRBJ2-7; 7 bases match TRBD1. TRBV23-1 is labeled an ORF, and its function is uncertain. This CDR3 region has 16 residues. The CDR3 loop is CASSQSRGTDSDEQYF. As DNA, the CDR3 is TGCGCCAGCAGTCAATCCAGAGGGACAGACTCCGACGAGCAGTACTTC.

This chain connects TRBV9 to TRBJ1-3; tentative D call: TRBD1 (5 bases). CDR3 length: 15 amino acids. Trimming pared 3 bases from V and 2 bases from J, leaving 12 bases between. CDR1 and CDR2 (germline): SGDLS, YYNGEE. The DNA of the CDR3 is TGTGCCAGCAGCGCTTCCGGGACTGCTGGAAACACCATATATTTT. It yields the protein CASSASGTAGNTIYF.

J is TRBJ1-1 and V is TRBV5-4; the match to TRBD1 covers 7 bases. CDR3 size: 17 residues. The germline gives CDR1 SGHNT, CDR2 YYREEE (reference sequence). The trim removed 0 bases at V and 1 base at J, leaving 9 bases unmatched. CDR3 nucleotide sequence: TGTGCCAGCAGCTTGGATGGAAGACAGGGACCGAACACTGAAGCTTTCTTT. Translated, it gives CASSLDGRQGPNTEAFF.

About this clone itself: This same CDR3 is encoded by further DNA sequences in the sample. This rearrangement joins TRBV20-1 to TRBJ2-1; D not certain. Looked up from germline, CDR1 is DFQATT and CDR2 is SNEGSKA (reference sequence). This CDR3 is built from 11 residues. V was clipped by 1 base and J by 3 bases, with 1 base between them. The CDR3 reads CSARVYNEQFF. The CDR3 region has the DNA TGCAGTGCTAGAGTCTACAATGAGCAGTTCTTC.

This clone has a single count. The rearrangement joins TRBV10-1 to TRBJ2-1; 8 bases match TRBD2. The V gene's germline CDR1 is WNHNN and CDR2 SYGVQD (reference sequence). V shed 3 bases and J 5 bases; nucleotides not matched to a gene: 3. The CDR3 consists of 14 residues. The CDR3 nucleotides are TGCGCCAGCAGTGACACTAGCGGAGACAATGAGCAGTTCTTC. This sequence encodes CASSDTSGDNEQFF.

CDR3: CASSLVSDGGEKLFF. The CDR3 DNA is TGCGCCAGCAGCTTAGTAAGCGACGGGGGCGAAAAACTGTTTTTT. The chain combines TRBV5-1 with TRBJ1-4; the D gene is possibly TRBD1 (6 bases). The germline CDR1 and CDR2 sequences are SGHRS and YFSETQ. Trimming took off 2 bases at V and 8 bases at J, with 16 bases between the two ends. CDR3 length equals 15 residues.

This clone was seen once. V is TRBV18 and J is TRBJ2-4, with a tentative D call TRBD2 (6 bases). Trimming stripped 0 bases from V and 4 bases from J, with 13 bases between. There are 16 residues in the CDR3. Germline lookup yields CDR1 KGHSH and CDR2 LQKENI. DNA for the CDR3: TGTGCCAGCTCACCACCATCTAGCGATGCTAAAAACATTCAGTACTTC. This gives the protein CASSPPSSDAKNIQYF.

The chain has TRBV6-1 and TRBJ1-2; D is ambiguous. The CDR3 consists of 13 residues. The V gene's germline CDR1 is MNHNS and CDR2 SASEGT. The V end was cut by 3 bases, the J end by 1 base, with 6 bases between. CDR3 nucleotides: TGTGCCAGCAGTGAGTGGGTTAACTATGGCTACACCTTC. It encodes CASSEWVNYGYTF.

DNA for the CDR3: TGTGCCAGCAGCTTGGCTAGCGGGAGTCTTTCCTACGAGCAGTACTTC. It encodes CASSLASGSLSYEQYF. The chain carries TRBV5-4 and TRBJ2-7; 10 nucleotides match TRBD2. The junction had 4 bases not matched to a gene; V was cut back by 0 bases and J by 1 base. Germline V gene lookup returns CDR1 SGHNT and CDR2 YYREEE (reference sequence). The CDR3 length is 16 residues.

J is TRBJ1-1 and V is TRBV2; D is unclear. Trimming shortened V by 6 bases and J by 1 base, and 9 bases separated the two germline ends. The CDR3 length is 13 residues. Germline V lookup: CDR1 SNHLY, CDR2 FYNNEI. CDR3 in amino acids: CASRMGSNTEAFF. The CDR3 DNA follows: TGTGCCAGCAGAATGGGATCGAACACTGAAGCTTTCTTT.

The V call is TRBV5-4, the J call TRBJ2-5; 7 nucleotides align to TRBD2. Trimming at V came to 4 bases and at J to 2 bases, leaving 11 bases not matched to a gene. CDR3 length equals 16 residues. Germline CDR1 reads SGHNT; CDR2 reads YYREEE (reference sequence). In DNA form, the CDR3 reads TGTGCCAGCAGCCCTCGGGGAGCGGGAACGCAAGAGACCCAGTACTTC. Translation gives CASSPRGAGTQETQYF.

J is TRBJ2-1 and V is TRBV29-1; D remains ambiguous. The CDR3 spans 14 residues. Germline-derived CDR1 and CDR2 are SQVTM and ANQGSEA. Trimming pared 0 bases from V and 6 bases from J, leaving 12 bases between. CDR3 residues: CSVEEVGLANEQFF. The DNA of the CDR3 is TGCAGCGTTGAAGAGGTAGGGTTGGCCAATGAGCAGTTCTTC.

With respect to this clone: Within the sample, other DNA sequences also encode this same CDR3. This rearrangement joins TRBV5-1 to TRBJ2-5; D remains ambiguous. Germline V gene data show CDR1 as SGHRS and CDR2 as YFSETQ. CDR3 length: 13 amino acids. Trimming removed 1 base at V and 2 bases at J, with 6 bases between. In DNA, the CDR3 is TGCGCCAGCAGCTTGAGCCCGCAAGAGACCCAGTACTTC. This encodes CASSLSPQETQYF.

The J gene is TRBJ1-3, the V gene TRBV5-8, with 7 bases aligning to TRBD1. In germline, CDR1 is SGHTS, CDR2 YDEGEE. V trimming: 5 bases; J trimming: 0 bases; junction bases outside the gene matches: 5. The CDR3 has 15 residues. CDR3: CASRRTGASGNTIYF. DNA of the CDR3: TGTGCCAGCAGACGAACAGGGGCCTCTGGAAACACCATATATTTT.

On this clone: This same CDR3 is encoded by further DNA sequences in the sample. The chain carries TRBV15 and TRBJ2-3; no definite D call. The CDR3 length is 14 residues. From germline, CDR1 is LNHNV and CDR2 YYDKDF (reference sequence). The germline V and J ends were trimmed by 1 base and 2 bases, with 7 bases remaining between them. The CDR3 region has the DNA TGTGCCACCAGCAGAGGTGATACCACAGATACGCAGTATTTT. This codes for CATSRGDTTDTQYF.

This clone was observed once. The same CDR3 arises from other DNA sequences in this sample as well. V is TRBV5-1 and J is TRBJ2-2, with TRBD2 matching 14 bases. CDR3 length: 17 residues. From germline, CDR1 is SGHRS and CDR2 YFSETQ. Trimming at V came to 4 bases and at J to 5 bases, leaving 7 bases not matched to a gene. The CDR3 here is CASSPGLAGGGTGELFF. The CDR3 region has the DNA TGCGCCAGCAGCCCCGGACTAGCGGGAGGTGGGACCGGGGAGCTGTTTTTT.